This T cell receptor (beta chain) was sequenced for a study of blood T cell repertoires in COVID-19. Study summary: Samples of COVID-19 (acute and convalescent) were obtained from the United States, Italy and Spain.

Exposed volunteers were people who met a COVID-19 case within 2 weeks before study entry. The CDR3 is made up of 11 amino acids. Looked up from germline, CDR1 is LGHDT and CDR2 is YNNKEL (reference sequence). The ends were cut back, 2 bases at V and 11 bases at J, with 9 bases in the middle. Original processing methods: Reference gene primer amplification in the assay estimated nucleated cell counts. This table comes from immunoSEQ multiplex PCR, and its TCRdb copy is limited to in-frame clones, with some not included. V and J calls and clone size are given by that table; D and trimming were obtained from the DNA. The profile shows 150,000 to 200,000 clones, approximately 80% of them singletons.

The clonotype comes from a man between 70 and 80 years old who had been exposed to COVID-19. The sequenced material came from PBMCs or T cells enriched from blood (not recorded which). This rearrangement joins TRBV3-1 (or the pseudogene TRBV3-2) to TRBJ1-1; D not resolved. The CDR3 sequence: CASSQHGYAFF. The DNA for the CDR3 is TGTGCCAGCAGCCAACACGGGTATGCTTTCTTT.